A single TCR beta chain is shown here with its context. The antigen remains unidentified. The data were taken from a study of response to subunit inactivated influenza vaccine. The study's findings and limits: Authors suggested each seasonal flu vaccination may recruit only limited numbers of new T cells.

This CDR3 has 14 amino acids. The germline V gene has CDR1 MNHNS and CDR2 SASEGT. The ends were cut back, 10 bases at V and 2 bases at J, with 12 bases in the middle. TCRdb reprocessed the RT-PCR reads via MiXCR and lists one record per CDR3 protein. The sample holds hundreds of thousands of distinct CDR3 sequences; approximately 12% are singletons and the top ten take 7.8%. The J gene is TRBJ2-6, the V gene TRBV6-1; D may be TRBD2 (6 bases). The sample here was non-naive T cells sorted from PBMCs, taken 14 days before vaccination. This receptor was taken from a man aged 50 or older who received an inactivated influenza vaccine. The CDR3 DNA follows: TGTGCCACCGGAGGGGCGGCTGGGGCCAACGTCCTGACTTTC. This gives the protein CATGGAAGANVLTF.